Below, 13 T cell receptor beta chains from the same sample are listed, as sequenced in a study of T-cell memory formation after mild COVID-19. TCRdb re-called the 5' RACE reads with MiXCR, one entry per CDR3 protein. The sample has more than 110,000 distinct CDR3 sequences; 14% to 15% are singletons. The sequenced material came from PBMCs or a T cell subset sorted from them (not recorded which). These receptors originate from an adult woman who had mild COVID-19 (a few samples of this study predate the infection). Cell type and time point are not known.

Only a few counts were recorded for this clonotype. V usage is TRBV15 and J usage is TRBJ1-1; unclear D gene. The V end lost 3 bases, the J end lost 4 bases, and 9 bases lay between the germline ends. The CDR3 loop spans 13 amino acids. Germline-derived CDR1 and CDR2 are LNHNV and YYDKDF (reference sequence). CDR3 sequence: CATSSSTRTEAFF. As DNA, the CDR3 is TGTGCCACCAGCAGTTCGACGCGCACTGAAGCTTTCTTT.

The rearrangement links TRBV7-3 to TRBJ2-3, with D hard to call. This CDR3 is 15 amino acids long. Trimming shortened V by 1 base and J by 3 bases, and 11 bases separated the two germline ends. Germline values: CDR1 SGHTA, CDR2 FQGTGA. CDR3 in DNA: TGTGCCAGCAGCTTAATCAGTACGTCAACAGATACGCAGTATTTT. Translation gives CASSLISTSTDTQYF. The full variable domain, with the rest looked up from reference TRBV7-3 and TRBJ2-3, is GAGVSQTPSNKVTEKGKYVELRCDPISGHTALYWYRQSLGQGPEFLIYFQGTGAADDSGLPNDRFFAVRPEGSVSTLKIQRTERGDSAVYLCASSLISTSTDTQYFGPGTRLTVL.

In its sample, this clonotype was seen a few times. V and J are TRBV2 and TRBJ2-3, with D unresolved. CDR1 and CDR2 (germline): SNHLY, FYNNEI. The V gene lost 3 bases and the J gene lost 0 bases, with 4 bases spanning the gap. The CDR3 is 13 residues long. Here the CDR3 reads CASSDRSTDTQYF. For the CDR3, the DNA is TGTGCCAGCAGTGACAGAAGCACAGATACGCAGTATTTT.

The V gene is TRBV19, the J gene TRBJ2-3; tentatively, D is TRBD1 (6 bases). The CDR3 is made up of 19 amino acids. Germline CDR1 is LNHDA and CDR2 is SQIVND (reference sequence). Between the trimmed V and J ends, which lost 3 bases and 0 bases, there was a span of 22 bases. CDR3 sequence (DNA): TGTGCCAGTAGTATGGGACACCGGGACCTTCTGGCCAGCACAGATACGCAGTATTTT. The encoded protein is CASSMGHRDLLASTDTQYF.

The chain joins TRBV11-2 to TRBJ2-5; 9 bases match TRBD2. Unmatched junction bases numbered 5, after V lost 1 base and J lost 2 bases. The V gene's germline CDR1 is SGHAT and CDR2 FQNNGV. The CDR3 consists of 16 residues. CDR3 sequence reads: CASSLVGSGGQETQYF. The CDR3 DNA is TGTGCCAGCAGCTTAGTGGGTAGCGGGGGACAAGAGACCCAGTACTTC.

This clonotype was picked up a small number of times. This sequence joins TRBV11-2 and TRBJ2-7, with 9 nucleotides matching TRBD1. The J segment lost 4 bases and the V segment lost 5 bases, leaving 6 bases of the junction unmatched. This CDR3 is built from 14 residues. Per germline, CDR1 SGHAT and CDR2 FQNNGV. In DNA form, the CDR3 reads TGTGCCAGCAGCCTCGGGACAGGGAGGTACGAGCAGTACTTC. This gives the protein CASSLGTGRYEQYF.

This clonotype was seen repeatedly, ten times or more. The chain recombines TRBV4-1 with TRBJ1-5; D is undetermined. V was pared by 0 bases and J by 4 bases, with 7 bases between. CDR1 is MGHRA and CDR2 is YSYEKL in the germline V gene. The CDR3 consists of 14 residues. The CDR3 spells CASSQDGDNQPQHF. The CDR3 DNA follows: TGCGCCAGCAGCCAAGACGGGGATAATCAGCCCCAGCATTTT.

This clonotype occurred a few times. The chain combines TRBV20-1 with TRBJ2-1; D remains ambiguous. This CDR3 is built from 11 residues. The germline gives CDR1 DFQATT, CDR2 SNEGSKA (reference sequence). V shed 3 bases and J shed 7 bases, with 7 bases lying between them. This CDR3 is CSARFENEQFF. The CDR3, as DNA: TGCAGTGCTAGGTTCGAAAATGAGCAGTTCTTC.

The CDR3 DNA reads TGCAGTGCTAGGGGTCATGACGGAACTAGCACAGATACGCAGTATTTT. It codes for CSARGHDGTSTDTQYF. The V gene is TRBV20-1, the J gene TRBJ2-3, with D uncertain. Looked up from germline, CDR1 is DFQATT and CDR2 is SNEGSKA (reference sequence). The length of the CDR3 is 16 residues. V lost 3 bases, J lost 0 bases, and 16 bases lay in between.

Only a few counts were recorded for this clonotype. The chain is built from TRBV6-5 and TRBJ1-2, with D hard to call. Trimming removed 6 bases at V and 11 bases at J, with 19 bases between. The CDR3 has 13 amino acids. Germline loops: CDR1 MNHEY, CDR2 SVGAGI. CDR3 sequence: CASSPREDPWYTF. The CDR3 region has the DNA TGTGCCAGCAGCCCACGGGAAGACCCATGGTACACCTTC.

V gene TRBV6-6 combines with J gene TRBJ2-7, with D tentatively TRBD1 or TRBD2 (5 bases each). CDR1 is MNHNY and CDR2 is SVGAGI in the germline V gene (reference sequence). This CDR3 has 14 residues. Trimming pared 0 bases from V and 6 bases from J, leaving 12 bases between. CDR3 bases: TGTGCCAGCAGTTACTCGATGTCGGGGCTCGAGCAGTACTTC. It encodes CASSYSMSGLEQYF.

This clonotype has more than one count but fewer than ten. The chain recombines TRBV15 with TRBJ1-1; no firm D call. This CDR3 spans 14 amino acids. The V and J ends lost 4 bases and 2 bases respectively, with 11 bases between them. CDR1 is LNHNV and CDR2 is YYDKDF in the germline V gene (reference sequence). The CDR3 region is CATSKHGTNTEAFF. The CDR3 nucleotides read TGTGCCACCAGCAAACACGGAACCAACACTGAAGCTTTCTTT. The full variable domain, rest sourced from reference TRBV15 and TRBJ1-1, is DAMVIQNPRYQVTQFGKPVTLSCSQTLNHNVMYWYQQKSSQAPKLLFHYYDKDFNNEADTPDNFQSRRPNTSFCFLDIRSPGLGDTAMYLCATSKHGTNTEAFFGQGTRLTVV.

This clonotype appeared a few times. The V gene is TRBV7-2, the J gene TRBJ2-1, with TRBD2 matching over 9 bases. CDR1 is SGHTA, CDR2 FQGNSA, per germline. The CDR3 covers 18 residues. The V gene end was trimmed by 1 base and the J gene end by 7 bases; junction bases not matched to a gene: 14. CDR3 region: CASSLGPPGSGSINEQFF. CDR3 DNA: TGTGCCAGCAGCTTAGGCCCGCCTGGTAGCGGGAGTATTAATGAGCAGTTCTTC.